This T cell receptor (beta chain) was sequenced during a study of blood T cell repertoires in COVID-19. Study-wide background: Samples taken during acute and convalescent COVID-19 were collected in the United States, Italy and Spain.

The sample holds one count of this clone. Clones were read by immunoSEQ multiplex PCR, and TCRdb kept only the in-frame ones, dropping some. This table has more than 300,000 clones, about 90% appearing once. Germline-derived CDR1 and CDR2 are PRHDT and FYEKMQ (reference sequence). Trimming removed 7 bases from V and 4 bases from J, with 14 bases in between. The CDR3 totals 14 residues. The rearrangement links TRBV13 to TRBJ2-1; unclear D gene. Sequenced input: peripheral blood. This clonotype was sampled from a woman aged 30 to 39 with COVID-19, enrolled during active disease. The CDR3 DNA reads TGTGCCAGCACCCGCTACGGTCAATACAATGAGCAGTTCTTC. It yields the protein CASTRYGQYNEQFF.